Presented here are 25 T cell receptor beta chains from one specimen sequenced in a study of cytomegalovirus exposure and HLA in healthy donors (dated by TCRdb to about 2017). Receptors were amplified or captured by the immunoSEQ multiplex PCR assay. The multiplex PCR relied on a mix of 60 forward primers for TCR Vbeta segments and 13 reverse primers for TCR Jbeta segments. The clones in this table, taken by TCRdb from immuneACCESS, are in-frame only. Not every clone is retained; where verified, under half of the shortfall comes from an unresolved V gene, and the cause of the rest is unknown. The sample profile shows 270,000 or so clones; approximately 90% of them were found once. Less than 4% of the sample lies in the top ten. Sequenced input: PBMCs. The source is a man aged 35-49 years in good health and CMV-seropositive.

The J gene is TRBJ2-5, the V gene TRBV7-8; 10 bases agree with TRBD2. J gave up 4 bases and V 2 bases, and 10 bases lay outside the gene matches. From germline, CDR1 is SGHVS and CDR2 FQNEAQ. The CDR3 extends over 17 amino acids. DNA for the CDR3: TGTGCCAGCAGCTTACGGCGAGCGGGAGGGCCTCGAGAGACCCAGTACTTC. As protein: CASSLRRAGGPRETQYF.

The chain uses TRBV28 and TRBJ1-1; D uncertain. Trimming took 5 bases from V and 3 from J, leaving 7 bases between them. In germline, CDR1 is MDHEN, CDR2 SYDVKM. The CDR3 length is 12 residues. CDR3 sequence: CASSVPDTEAFF. The CDR3 DNA reads TGTGCCAGCAGTGTCCCGGACACTGAAGCTTTCTTT.

V is TRBV7-8 and J is TRBJ1-2; 8 nucleotides line up with TRBD1. In germline, CDR1 is SGHVS, CDR2 FQNEAQ. The CDR3 is 19 amino acids. V was clipped by 5 bases and J by 4 bases; unmatched bases: 21. The CDR3 bases are TGTGCCAGCAGCCCTCGGGCCGGGACAGGACCGCCAGGGGGCTATGGCTACACCTTC. As protein: CASSPRAGTGPPGGYGYTF. The full variable domain, in which reference TRBV7-8 and TRBJ1-2 provide the parts outside the CDR3, is GAGVSQSPRYKVAKRGQDVALRCDPISGHVSLFWYQQALGQGPEFLTYFQNEAQLDKSGLPSDRFFAERPEGSVSTLKIQRTQQEDSAVYLCASSPRAGTGPPGGYGYTFGSGTRLTVV.

This chain connects TRBV27 to TRBJ1-1; tentatively, D is TRBD1 (5 bases). Trimming removed 5 bases at V and 6 bases at J, with 13 bases between. The CDR3 is made up of 13 amino acids. CDR1 is MNHEY and CDR2 is SMNVEV in the germline V gene (reference sequence). The CDR3 bases are TGTGCCAGCAGTCCCGGGGAGGGGCCTGAAGCTTTCTTT. Amino acid sequence: CASSPGEGPEAFF.

This clone was observed a handful of times. This sequence joins TRBV5-6 and TRBJ1-1; D uncertain. Deletions cut 4 bases from V and 3 bases from J, with 13 bases between. Germline-derived CDR1 and CDR2 are SGHDT and YYEEEE. The CDR3 is 14 residues long. CDR3: CASSRFDKDTEAFF. CDR3 DNA sequence: TGTGCCAGCAGCCGCTTTGACAAGGACACTGAAGCTTTCTTT. Combining the CDR3 with reference TRBV5-6 and TRBJ1-1 gives the whole variable domain DAGVTQSPTHLIKTRGQQVTLRCSPKSGHDTVSWYQQALGQGPQFIFQYYEEEERQRGNFPDRFSGHQFPNYSSELNVNALLLGDSALYLCASSRFDKDTEAFFGQGTRLTVV.

In DNA form, the CDR3 reads TGCGCCAGCAGCCAAGGTTATCGGGGGACCCAAGAGACCCAGTACTTC. It yields the protein CASSQGYRGTQETQYF. This chain uses TRBV4-1 with TRBJ2-5; possibly TRBD2 for D (6 bases). The CDR3 has 16 residues. Germline values: CDR1 MGHRA, CDR2 YSYEKL. V lost 1 base and J 1 base, leaving 13 bases between the germline ends.

This clone was counted a single time. The J gene is TRBJ2-7, the V gene TRBV5-1, with TRBD2 matching over 15 bases. Germline CDR1 SGHRS, CDR2 YFSETQ. The CDR3 extends over 17 amino acids. V gave up 4 bases and J gave up 2 bases; unmatched junction bases: 7. CDR3 protein: CASSLGLAGGVAYEQYF. In DNA, the CDR3 is TGCGCCAGCAGCCTCGGACTAGCGGGAGGGGTGGCCTACGAGCAGTACTTC.

The chain employs TRBV28 and TRBJ1-2; the D is unclear. Germline assignment: CDR1 MDHEN and CDR2 SYDVKM. This CDR3 comprises 13 residues. Deletions cut 7 bases from V and 7 bases from J, with 16 bases between. The CDR3 DNA is TGTGCCAGCATCCCGGGGATGGAGGGTGGCTACACCTTC. Translation gives CASIPGMEGGYTF.

CDR3 in DNA: TGTGCCAGTAGTATGGGAGGGACAGGGGGTTTCGACGAGCAGTACTTC. Translated, it gives CASSMGGTGGFDEQYF. This sequence joins TRBV19 and TRBJ2-7; 11 bases match TRBD1. The CDR3 consists of 16 residues. Losses at the gene ends were 3 bases for V and 5 bases for J; bases not matched to a gene: 9. Germline CDR1 reads LNHDA; CDR2 reads SQIVND (reference sequence).

This rearrangement joins TRBV18 to TRBJ2-1, with a weak D call TRBD2 (6 bases). V dropped 6 bases and J dropped 3 bases, with 24 bases sitting between them. Germline-derived CDR1 and CDR2 are KGHSH and LQKENI. CDR3 size: 18 residues. Written as DNA, the CDR3 is TGTGCCAGCTCGAATTGGGAGGTTACGAGTGACCACTACAATGAGCAGTTCTTC. Protein sequence: CASSNWEVTSDHYNEQFF.

V usage is TRBV27 and J usage is TRBJ2-5; 8 bases line up with TRBD1. The CDR3 is 18 amino acids. The germline gives CDR1 MNHEY, CDR2 SMNVEV (reference sequence). The junction had 13 bases not matched to a gene; V was cut back by 0 bases and J by 4 bases. This CDR3 reads CASSLSPRGQGSRETQYF. The CDR3 region has the DNA TGTGCCAGCAGTTTATCCCCTCGCGGACAGGGAAGTCGAGAGACCCAGTACTTC.

This chain uses TRBV10-1 with TRBJ1-1; tentative D call: TRBD1 (5 bases). Trimming cost V 8 bases and J 0 bases, with 10 bases left between them. CDR3 size: 13 residues. Looked up from germline, CDR1 is WNHNN and CDR2 is SYGVQD (reference sequence). CDR3 sequence reads: CASRDRLNTEAFF. As DNA, the CDR3 is TGCGCCAGCCGCGACAGATTGAACACTGAAGCTTTCTTT.

Here the CDR3 reads CASSLQSGNLYEQYF. In DNA form, the CDR3 reads TGCGCCAGCAGCTTGCAAAGCGGGAATTTATACGAGCAGTACTTC. V usage is TRBV5-1 and J usage is TRBJ2-7; TRBD2 aligns across 7 bases. The CDR3 is made up of 15 amino acids. Germline V gene lookup returns CDR1 SGHRS and CDR2 YFSETQ. J was trimmed by 4 bases and V by 1 base; bases with no gene match: 8.

This clone has just one count. The chain links TRBV5-1 to TRBJ2-5; 8 positions agree with TRBD2. The CDR3 runs 13 residues. The germline V gene encodes CDR1 SGHRS and CDR2 YFSETQ. The junction had 4 bases not matched to a gene; V was cut back by 4 bases and J by 5 bases. The CDR3 DNA is TGCGCCAGCAGCCGCGGGAGGAGGGAGACCCAGTACTTC. Its protein is CASSRGRRETQYF.

In this sample, this clone turned up once. The rearrangement links TRBV19 to TRBJ2-3; D is unclear. CDR1 is LNHDA, CDR2 SQIVND, per germline (reference sequence). V lost 0 bases and J 2 bases, leaving 15 bases between the germline ends. CDR3 length: 17 residues. The DNA of the CDR3 is TGTGCCAGTAGTATAGATACCTCCCAGGTCCACACAGATACGCAGTATTTT. It translates to CASSIDTSQVHTDTQYF.

CDR3 sequence (DNA): TGCGCCAGCAGCCCGGAAGCGCGGACCTACAATGAGCAGTTCTTC. This codes for CASSPEARTYNEQFF. V gene TRBV5-1 combines with J gene TRBJ2-1; D not resolved. Germline-derived CDR1 and CDR2 are SGHRS and YFSETQ. The CDR3 totals 15 residues. The V and J ends lost 4 bases and 2 bases respectively, with 13 bases between them.

The rearrangement links TRBV7-6 to TRBJ2-3; D is ambiguous. The CDR3 covers 11 residues. V was clipped by 6 bases and J by 3 bases, with 4 bases between them. Looked up from germline, CDR1 is SGHVS and CDR2 is FNYEAQ. The CDR3: CASSKTDTQYF. The CDR3 bases are TGTGCCAGCAGTAAAACAGATACGCAGTATTTT.

This clone was counted once. V usage is TRBV6-5 and J usage is TRBJ2-1; D not resolved. Per the germline V gene, CDR1 is MNHEY and CDR2 is SVGAGI. V was trimmed by 2 bases and J by 6 bases, leaving 2 bases between them. This CDR3 has 11 residues. This CDR3 is CASSYLNEQFF. The CDR3 DNA reads as TGTGCCAGCAGTTACCTCAATGAGCAGTTCTTC.

The J gene is TRBJ1-3, the V gene TRBV29-1, with D perhaps matching TRBD1 (6 bases). Trimming removed 7 bases from V and 5 bases from J, with 12 bases in between. The CDR3 length is 12 residues. The germline V gene has CDR1 SQVTM and CDR2 ANQGSEA. CDR3 protein: CSALRGRNTIYF. CDR3 DNA sequence: TGCAGCGCCCTCAGGGGTCGAAACACCATATATTTT.

The chain recombines TRBV27 with TRBJ2-1, with TRBD1 matching over 8 bases. J gave up 5 bases and V 1 base, and 7 bases lay outside the gene matches. The CDR3 is 16 residues long. Per the germline V gene, CDR1 is MNHEY and CDR2 is SMNVEV (reference sequence). The CDR3 loop reads CASSLWQTGAHNEQFF. CDR3 bases: TGTGCCAGCAGTTTATGGCAGACAGGGGCCCACAATGAGCAGTTCTTC.

The V gene is TRBV5-1, the J gene TRBJ2-1; the match to TRBD2 covers 10 bases. CDR3 length: 16 residues. Germline V CDR1 and CDR2: SGHRS, YFSETQ. The trim removed 1 base at V and 6 bases at J, leaving 7 bases unmatched. CDR3 sequence: CASSLPSGSMSNEQFF. The CDR3 coding sequence is TGCGCCAGCAGCTTGCCTAGCGGGAGTATGTCCAATGAGCAGTTCTTC.

The chain uses TRBV19 and TRBJ1-5, with D uncertain. V lost 8 bases to trimming and J lost 4 bases, with 12 bases between them. CDR1 is LNHDA, CDR2 SQIVND, per germline (reference sequence). There are 13 residues in the CDR3. CDR3 residues: CASQLRGNQPQHF. The CDR3 DNA follows: TGTGCCAGTCAGCTCCGAGGTAATCAGCCCCAGCATTTT.

The CDR3 nucleotides read TGTGCCAGCAGTCCCGTTGAGACTCCAACAGATACGCAGTATTTT. As protein: CASSPVETPTDTQYF. The J gene is TRBJ2-3, the V gene TRBV28; D not resolved. The CDR3 spans 15 residues. CDR1 and CDR2 (germline): MDHEN, SYDVKM. Trimming pared 5 bases from V and 3 bases from J, leaving 15 bases between.

The CDR3 DNA reads TGTGCCAGCAGTTCGGACAGGGCGAATGCTGAAGCTTTCTTT. It encodes CASSSDRANAEAFF. V usage is TRBV7-8 and J usage is TRBJ1-1; TRBD1 matches at 8 bases. Trimming took 6 bases from V and 6 from J; bases not matched to a gene: 9. The CDR3 loop spans 14 amino acids. The germline gives CDR1 SGHVS, CDR2 FQNEAQ. The variable domain in full, with the rest retrieved from reference TRBV7-8 and TRBJ1-1, is GAGVSQSPRYKVAKRGQDVALRCDPISGHVSLFWYQQALGQGPEFLTYFQNEAQLDKSGLPSDRFFAERPEGSVSTLKIQRTQQEDSAVYLCASSSDRANAEAFFGQGTRLTVV.

This chain connects TRBV6-5 to TRBJ1-2, with 9 bases matching TRBD1. Germline CDR1 is MNHEY and CDR2 is SVGAGI. V lost 2 bases to trimming and J lost 9 bases; unmatched junction nucleotides: 13. The CDR3 is 16 residues long. The CDR3 bases are TGTGCCAGCAGTTACGCCGTGGGGGACAGGGTTAGTCGCTACACCTTC. Protein product: CASSYAVGDRVSRYTF.